The 28 T cell receptor beta chains presented below share a single source sample, sequenced in a study of T cells in localized non-small cell lung cancer. Some clones are missing from TCRdb's copy, which holds only in-frame ones; the method was immunoSEQ multiplex PCR. The sample contains approximately 21,000 clones, 70% to 90% of which appear only once. The sequences come from peripheral blood mononuclear cells, collected before any cancer treatment. These receptors were collected from a male donor aged 60 or over with stage II lung adenocarcinoma.

The V and J genes are TRBV6-1 and TRBJ2-7; D unresolved. The length of the CDR3 is 13 residues. Trimming left V 6 bases short and J 6 bases short, with 15 bases between. Germline CDR1 is MNHNS and CDR2 is SASEGT. CDR3 sequence: CASSNARRSEQYF. The CDR3 DNA reads TGTGCCAGCAGCAACGCACGTAGGAGCGAGCAGTACTTC.

This chain links TRBV28 with TRBJ2-3; D is ambiguous. With 3 bases removed from V and 8 bases from J, the gap between germline ends came to 9 bases. The germline CDR1 and CDR2 sequences are MDHEN and SYDVKM. This CDR3 spans 12 amino acids. In nucleotides, the CDR3 is TGTGCCAGCAGTTTGGCTTTAAGTACGCAGTATTTT. Amino acids: CASSLALSTQYF. Filled out from reference TRBV28 and TRBJ2-3, the complete variable domain reads DVKVTQSSRYLVKRTGEKVFLECVQDMDHENMFWYRQDPGLGLRLIYFSYDVKMKEKGDIPEGYSVSREKKERFSLILESASTNQTSMYLCASSLALSTQYFGPGTRLTVL.

CDR3 sequence: CASSETRAQYF. CDR3 nucleotides: TGTGCCAGCAGTGAGACGCGGGCCCAGTACTTC. The chain joins TRBV6-1 to TRBJ2-5; D might be TRBD2 (5 bases). The CDR3 runs 11 residues. In germline, CDR1 is MNHNS, CDR2 SASEGT. The V and J ends lost 3 bases and 9 bases respectively, with 8 bases between them.

The V and J genes are TRBV28 and TRBJ2-2, with D perhaps assigned TRBD1 or TRBD2 (6 bases each). The CDR3 consists of 16 residues. Trimming shortened V by 5 bases and J by 7 bases, and 20 bases separated the two germline ends. Germline V lookup: CDR1 MDHEN, CDR2 SYDVKM. The CDR3 nucleotides read TGTGCCAGCAGTCAGAGAAAGGAGGGGGTAGGCGGGGAGCTGTTTTTT. Its translation: CASSQRKEGVGGELFF.

V and J are TRBV2 and TRBJ2-2; TRBD1 matches at 7 bases. V gave up 7 bases and J gave up 2 bases; unmatched junction bases: 4. The germline gives CDR1 SNHLY, CDR2 FYNNEI. The CDR3 runs 14 residues. The CDR3 loop is CASTRDRNTGELFF. CDR3 nucleotide sequence: TGTGCCAGCACCCGGGACAGAAACACCGGGGAGCTGTTTTTT.

The CDR3 bases are TGCGCCAGCAGCTTGTACGGTTACGAGCAGTACTTC. Translating it yields CASSLYGYEQYF. V is TRBV5-1 and J is TRBJ2-7; D ambiguous. Trimming stripped 1 base from V and 4 bases from J, with 6 bases between. The length of the CDR3 is 12 residues. Per the germline V gene, CDR1 is SGHRS and CDR2 is YFSETQ.

This chain joins TRBV11-2 and TRBJ2-1; perhaps TRBD2 as D (5 bases). The germline gives CDR1 SGHAT, CDR2 FQNNGV. The length of the CDR3 is 15 residues. V was trimmed by 4 bases and J by 2 bases, leaving 12 bases between them. This CDR3 is CASSSPRGTYNEQFF. CDR3 DNA: TGTGCCAGCAGCTCTCCCCGGGGAACCTACAATGAGCAGTTCTTC.

This chain connects TRBV5-1 to TRBJ2-6; D ambiguous. With 0 bases removed from V and 4 bases from J, the gap between germline ends came to 8 bases. The CDR3 is 15 residues long. Germline V CDR1 and CDR2: SGHRS, YFSETQ. As DNA, the CDR3 is TGCGCCAGCAGCTTGGACACGCCGGGGGCCAACGTCCTGACTTTC. Amino acid sequence: CASSLDTPGANVLTF.

CDR3 protein: CASSRRLAGNEQFF. CDR3 nucleotides: TGTGCCAGCAGCCGACGACTAGCGGGGAATGAGCAGTTCTTC. This chain links TRBV14 with TRBJ2-1, with 11 bases identical to TRBD2. Germline V gives CDR1 SGHDN, CDR2 FVKESK. With 4 bases clipped from V and 7 bases from J, the junction kept 3 bases outside the gene matches. The CDR3 consists of 14 residues.

The CDR3 spells CAISPNIFGSYNEQFF. The CDR3 region has the DNA TGTGCCATCAGTCCCAACATCTTTGGGTCCTACAATGAGCAGTTCTTC. The genes are TRBV10-3 and TRBJ2-1; D call uncertain. The V and J ends lost 5 bases and 1 base respectively, with 15 bases between them. Germline CDR1 is ENHRY and CDR2 is SYGVKD. CDR3 length: 16 residues.

This clone was seen a handful of times. This rearrangement joins TRBV9 to TRBJ2-1; TRBD2 agrees at 11 bases. V shed 8 bases, J shed 8 bases, and the junction held 9 bases outside the gene matches. CDR3 length: 14 amino acids. Germline CDR1 reads SGDLS; CDR2 reads YYNGEE. The chain's CDR3 is CASTSGSNNDEQFF. The CDR3 DNA sequence: TGTGCCAGTACTAGCGGGAGTAATAACGATGAGCAGTTCTTC.

The chain carries TRBV9 and TRBJ2-1; D uncertain. Germline V gives CDR1 SGDLS, CDR2 YYNGEE. CDR3 length: 13 residues. V lost 4 bases to trimming and J lost 3 bases, with 8 bases between them. Here the CDR3 DNA reads TGTGCCAGCAGCCGTAAGGACTACAATGAGCAGTTCTTC. It is translated as CASSRKDYNEQFF.

The chain uses TRBV5-1 and TRBJ2-1; TRBD2 aligns across 10 bases. This CDR3 comprises 17 residues. The germline gives CDR1 SGHRS, CDR2 YFSETQ. V lost 1 base, J lost 5 bases, and 9 bases stayed unmatched. As DNA, the CDR3 is TGCGCCAGCAGCTTGCGCTTAGCGGGAGGACCGAACAATGAGCAGTTCTTC. Encoded protein: CASSLRLAGGPNNEQFF.

V usage is TRBV4-1 and J usage is TRBJ2-3; 7 bases agree with TRBD2. J gave up 4 bases and V 7 bases, and 8 bases lay outside the gene matches. CDR1 is MGHRA and CDR2 is YSYEKL in the germline V gene. The CDR3 is 14 amino acids. The CDR3 reads CASNGFSGPDTQYF. CDR3 bases: TGCGCCAGCAATGGCTTTAGCGGGCCAGATACGCAGTATTTT.

The genes are TRBV28 and TRBJ2-1; 10 bases agree with TRBD1. The CDR3 has 15 amino acids. Germline lookup yields CDR1 MDHEN and CDR2 SYDVKM. The ends lost 3 bases at V and 10 bases at J; junction bases unmatched: 9. The CDR3 region is CASSFRGQGIGEQFF. The CDR3 coding sequence is TGTGCCAGCAGTTTTCGGGGACAGGGGATTGGAGAGCAGTTCTTC.

This clone has only one observation. The genes are TRBV19 and TRBJ2-5; 9 bases match TRBD1. This CDR3 contains 15 residues. Losses at the gene ends were 3 bases for V and 4 bases for J; bases not matched to a gene: 6. Germline loops: CDR1 LNHDA, CDR2 SQIVND (reference sequence). This chain's CDR3 is CASSMGTGRRETQYF. CDR3 in DNA: TGTGCCAGTAGTATGGGGACAGGGAGACGAGAGACCCAGTACTTC. Looking up the rest from reference TRBV19 and TRBJ2-5 gives the full variable domain: DGGITQSPKYLFRKEGQNVTLSCEQNLNHDAMYWYRQDPGQGLRLIYYSQIVNDFQKGDIAEGYSVSREKKESFPLTVTSAQKNPTAFYLCASSMGTGRRETQYFGPGTRLLVL.

This chain joins TRBV12-5 and TRBJ1-2; D gene unclear. This CDR3 is built from 11 residues. Germline values: CDR1 LGHNT, CDR2 FRNRAP. Trimming pared 4 bases from V and 7 bases from J, leaving 7 bases between. CDR3 sequence (DNA): TGTGCTAGTGGTTCAGGCCGTGGCTACACCTTC. It translates to CASGSGRGYTF.

This rearrangement joins TRBV4-1 to TRBJ2-1, with 8 bases matching TRBD2. CDR1 is MGHRA, CDR2 YSYEKL, per germline. The CDR3 is made up of 16 amino acids. Trimming took 5 bases from V and 9 from J; bases not matched to a gene: 15. The CDR3 loop reads CASSGGLGAGASEQFF. CDR3 in DNA: TGCGCCAGCAGCGGGGGATTGGGAGCGGGAGCGAGTGAGCAGTTCTTC.

V is TRBV6-6 and J is TRBJ2-5, with D tentatively TRBD2 (5 bases). Trimming removed 0 bases at V and 2 bases at J, with 13 bases between. Germline V gene sequence: CDR1 MNHNY, CDR2 SVGAGI (reference sequence). This CDR3 is built from 16 residues. CDR3 residues: CASSYSFGGGQETQYF. The DNA for the CDR3 is TGTGCCAGCAGTTACTCGTTTGGTGGAGGACAAGAGACCCAGTACTTC.

V gene TRBV2 combines with J gene TRBJ1-5; 10 nucleotides line up with TRBD1. The ends lost 5 bases at V and 4 bases at J; junction bases unmatched: 5. Germline-derived CDR1 and CDR2 are SNHLY and FYNNEI. CDR3 length equals 15 residues. The CDR3 nucleotides read TGTGCCAGCAGTCTTAGGACAGGGGGGAATCAGCCCCAGCATTTT. Its translation: CASSLRTGGNQPQHF.

The rearrangement joins TRBV27 to TRBJ2-3; 10 positions agree with TRBD2. After removal of 6 bases from V and 4 bases from J, the junction contained 7 bases not matched to a gene. Per germline, CDR1 MNHEY and CDR2 SMNVEV (reference sequence). This CDR3 has 15 residues. CDR3 in amino acids: CASREAGGPPDTQYF. The CDR3 region has the DNA TGTGCCAGCAGGGAAGCGGGAGGGCCGCCAGATACGCAGTATTTT.

The CDR3 sequence: CASSFGRGYEQYF. DNA for the CDR3: TGTGCCAGCAGTTTTGGACGGGGCTACGAGCAGTACTTC. V gene TRBV28 combines with J gene TRBJ2-7, with a possible D match to TRBD2 (5 bases). Between the trimmed V and J ends, which lost 3 bases and 3 bases, there was a span of 9 bases. Germline V lookup: CDR1 MDHEN, CDR2 SYDVKM. This CDR3 is 13 amino acids long.

The chain combines TRBV19 with TRBJ2-7; perhaps TRBD1 as D (6 bases). This CDR3 region has 13 residues. Germline-derived CDR1 and CDR2 are LNHDA and SQIVND (reference sequence). Trimming left V 5 bases short and J 1 base short, with 9 bases between. Here the CDR3 reads CASSVQGSYEQYF. The CDR3 nucleotides are TGTGCCAGTAGTGTCCAGGGGTCCTACGAGCAGTACTTC.

By frequency in the sample, this clone is medium-sized. The gene calls are TRBV28 and TRBJ2-1; 11 bases match TRBD1. The germline gives CDR1 MDHEN, CDR2 SYDVKM. Germline trimming cut 1 base from V and 5 bases from J; bases unmatched to any gene: 4. The CDR3 has 16 residues. The chain's CDR3 is CASSLFGQGANNEQFF. CDR3 sequence (DNA): TGTGCCAGCAGTTTATTCGGACAGGGGGCCAACAATGAGCAGTTCTTC.

The chain carries TRBV27 and TRBJ1-2; 10 nucleotides match TRBD1. The CDR3 totals 13 residues. CDR1 and CDR2 from the germline V gene are MNHEY and SMNVEV (reference sequence). With 6 bases clipped from V and 6 bases from J, the junction kept 4 bases outside the gene matches. The CDR3 DNA follows: TGTGCCAGCAGCCGGACAGGGGGAGATGGCTACACCTTC. Protein sequence: CASSRTGGDGYTF.

For this clone: The junction and the germline gene differ at one end; a read error may be behind it. The CDR3 DNA sequence: TGTGCCAGCAGCTTACTGGGTGCGGGAGCGATCTTT. Residues: CASSLLGAGAIF. The chain carries TRBV7-9 and TRBJ1-1, with D uncertain. CDR1 is SEHNR and CDR2 is FQNEAQ in the germline V gene (reference sequence). The CDR3 contains 12 residues.

The chain joins TRBV28 to TRBJ2-7, with 7 bases matching TRBD2. The junction had 12 bases not matched to a gene; V was cut back by 5 bases and J by 2 bases. CDR1 is MDHEN, CDR2 SYDVKM, per germline. The CDR3 is 16 residues long. CDR3 coding DNA: TGTGCCAGCAGTCCCCTCTCTAGCGGTCCTCCCTACGAGCAGTACTTC. Its protein is CASSPLSSGPPYEQYF. Based on the CDR3 plus reference TRBV28 and TRBJ2-7, the full variable domain is DVKVTQSSRYLVKRTGEKVFLECVQDMDHENMFWYRQDPGLGLRLIYFSYDVKMKEKGDIPEGYSVSREKKERFSLILESASTNQTSMYLCASSPLSSGPPYEQYFGPGTRLTVT.

V gene TRBV19 combines with J gene TRBJ2-1; TRBD2 is a possible D gene (5 bases). Between the trimmed V and J ends, which lost 1 base and 8 bases, there was a span of 15 bases. The length of the CDR3 is 15 residues. Germline CDR1 reads LNHDA; CDR2 reads SQIVND (reference sequence). The CDR3 region is CASSIGLASMDEQFF. The DNA of the CDR3 is TGTGCCAGTAGTATAGGGCTAGCAAGCATGGATGAGCAGTTCTTC. The full variable domain, completed using reference TRBV19 and TRBJ2-1, is DGGITQSPKYLFRKEGQNVTLSCEQNLNHDAMYWYRQDPGQGLRLIYYSQIVNDFQKGDIAEGYSVSREKKESFPLTVTSAQKNPTAFYLCASSIGLASMDEQFFGPGTRLTVL.